The present TCR beta chain was sequenced within a study of T cell responses to AZD1222 COVID-19 vaccine. Study conclusions and caveats: Spike was spanned by vaccine-associated CD4 TCRs, with dominance at 160-218 and 743-854. Once two AZD1222 doses were given, Spike-specific TCR breadth and depth went up. The donor group comprised mostly white British people and more females; the analysis possibly underestimated clonal diversity.

Germline V gene lookup returns CDR1 MNHNS and CDR2 SASEGT. CDR3 length: 12 amino acids. Trimming left V 2 bases short and J 8 bases short, with 4 bases between. Only one count was recorded for this clone. Its target is unknown. Assay used: immunoSEQ multiplex PCR; TCRdb lists only in-frame clones, some missing. This sample has tens of thousands of clones; around three quarters occur once, and the top ten carry about 50%. The rearrangement links TRBV6-1 to TRBJ1-6; D not resolved. The sequence was obtained from an adult who received the AZD1222 COVID-19 vaccine. The sequences come from peripheral blood, collected 28 days after the second AZD1222 dose. CDR3 amino acids: CASSEMDSPLHF. DNA for the CDR3: TGTGCCAGCAGTGAAATGGATTCACCCCTCCACTTT.